The rows below give T cell receptor beta chains drawn from one sample of a study of CXCR3-negative and CXCR3-positive naive CD8 T cells. TCRdb derives one entry per CDR3 protein from the 5' RACE reads, leaving out DNA. The sample table includes about 8,000 distinct CDR3 sequences. Material for sequencing was naive CXCR3- CD8+ T cells from blood. These receptors were collected from a human donor in good health. Some clones in this sample may be carry-over from other donors' samples. The CDR3 runs from the conserved cysteine through the conserved F or W. Fields, in order: CDR3 protein, V gene, clone size, J gene. Clone size, where shown, is once, few, many, or a class for clones that have expanded.

CDR3aa: CSVEEMAPRANEQFF
v_gene: TRBV29-1
abundance: medium-sized
j_gene: TRBJ2-1

CDR3aa: CASSFTDRGIDTQYF
v_gene: TRBV5-1
abundance: -
j_gene: TRBJ2-3

CDR3aa: CASRTSGRARETQYF
v_gene: TRBV2
abundance: -
j_gene: TRBJ2-5

CDR3aa: CASSIPGTGFYEQYF
v_gene: TRBV19
abundance: -
j_gene: TRBJ2-7

CDR3aa: CASSLPAGTVFNYGYTF
v_gene: TRBV7-2
abundance: -
j_gene: TRBJ1-2

CDR3aa: CASSSQDRIGQPQHF
v_gene: TRBV7-8
abundance: medium-sized
j_gene: TRBJ1-5

CDR3aa: CSVDYMASGEQYF
v_gene: TRBV29-1
abundance: -
j_gene: TRBJ2-7

CDR3aa: CASSLTGIDEQYF
v_gene: TRBV28
abundance: -
j_gene: TRBJ2-7

CDR3aa: CASSGREGDNEQFF
v_gene: TRBV11-3
abundance: medium-sized
j_gene: TRBJ2-1

CDR3aa: CASIEGPSSYNEQFF
v_gene: TRBV19
abundance: medium-sized
j_gene: TRBJ2-1

CDR3aa: CASSFSSGSGSYEQYF
v_gene: TRBV28
abundance: medium-sized
j_gene: TRBJ2-7